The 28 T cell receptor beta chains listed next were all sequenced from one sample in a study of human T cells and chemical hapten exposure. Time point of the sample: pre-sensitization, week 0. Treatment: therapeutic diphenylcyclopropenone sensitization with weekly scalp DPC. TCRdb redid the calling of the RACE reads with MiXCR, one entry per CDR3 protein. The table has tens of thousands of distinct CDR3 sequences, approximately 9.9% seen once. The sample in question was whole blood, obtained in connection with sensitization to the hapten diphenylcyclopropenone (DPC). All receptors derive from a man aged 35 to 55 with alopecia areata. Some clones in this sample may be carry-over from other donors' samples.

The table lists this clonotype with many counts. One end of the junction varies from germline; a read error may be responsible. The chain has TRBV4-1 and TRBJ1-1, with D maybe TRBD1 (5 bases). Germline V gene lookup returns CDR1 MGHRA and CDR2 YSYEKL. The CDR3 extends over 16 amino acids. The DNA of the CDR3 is TGCGCCAGCAGTCAAGGGATAGGGGTCGGCAACACTGAAGCTTTCTTT. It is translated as CASSQGIGVGNTEAFF.

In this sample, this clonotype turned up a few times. The CDR3 DNA reads TGTGCCAGCAGGGACCGACGGGCAGATACGCAGTATTTT. Translation gives CASRDRRADTQYF. This chain connects TRBV12-3 or TRBV12-4 to TRBJ2-3; D gene uncertain. The CDR3 consists of 13 residues. V dropped 6 bases and J dropped 4 bases, with 11 bases sitting between them.

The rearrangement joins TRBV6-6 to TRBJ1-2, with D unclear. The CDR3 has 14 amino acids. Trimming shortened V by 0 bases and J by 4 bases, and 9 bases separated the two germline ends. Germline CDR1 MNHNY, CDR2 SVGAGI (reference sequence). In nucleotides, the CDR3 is TGTGCCAGCAGTTACTCAGAGGGTGGCTATGGCTACACCTTC. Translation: CASSYSEGGYGYTF.

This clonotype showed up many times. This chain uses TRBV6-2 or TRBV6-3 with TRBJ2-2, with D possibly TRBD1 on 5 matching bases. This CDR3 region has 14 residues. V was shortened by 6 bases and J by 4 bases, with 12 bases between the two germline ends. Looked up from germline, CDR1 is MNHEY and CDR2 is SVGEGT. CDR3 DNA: TGTGCCAGCAGGACCACAGGAATCACCGGGGAGCTGTTTTTT. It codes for CASRTTGITGELFF.

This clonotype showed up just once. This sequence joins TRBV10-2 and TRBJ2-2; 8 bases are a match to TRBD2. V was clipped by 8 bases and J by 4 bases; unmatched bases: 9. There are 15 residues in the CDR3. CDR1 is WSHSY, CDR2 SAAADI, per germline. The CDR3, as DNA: TGCGCCAGCGGGGTCAGCGGGAGCGGCACCGGGGAGCTGTTTTTT. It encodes CASGVSGSGTGELFF.

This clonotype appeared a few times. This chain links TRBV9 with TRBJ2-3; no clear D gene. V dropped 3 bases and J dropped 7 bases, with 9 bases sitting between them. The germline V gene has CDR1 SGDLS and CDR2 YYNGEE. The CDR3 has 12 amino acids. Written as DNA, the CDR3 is TGTGCCAGCAGCGCCACGGCCCATACGCAGTATTTT. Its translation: CASSATAHTQYF.

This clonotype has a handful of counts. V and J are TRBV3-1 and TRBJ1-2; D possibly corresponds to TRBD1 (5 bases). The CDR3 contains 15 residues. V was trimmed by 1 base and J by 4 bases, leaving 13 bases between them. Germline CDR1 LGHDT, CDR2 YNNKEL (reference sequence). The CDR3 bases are TGTGCCAGCAGCCAAGGGTTGGGACTCAGCTATGGCTACACCTTC. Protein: CASSQGLGLSYGYTF.

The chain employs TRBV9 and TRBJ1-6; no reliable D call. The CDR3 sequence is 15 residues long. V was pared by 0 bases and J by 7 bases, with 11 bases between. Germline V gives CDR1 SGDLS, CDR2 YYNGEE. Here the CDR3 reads CASSVGWMGNSPLHF. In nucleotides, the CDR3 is TGTGCCAGCAGCGTAGGGTGGATGGGGAATTCACCCCTCCACTTT.

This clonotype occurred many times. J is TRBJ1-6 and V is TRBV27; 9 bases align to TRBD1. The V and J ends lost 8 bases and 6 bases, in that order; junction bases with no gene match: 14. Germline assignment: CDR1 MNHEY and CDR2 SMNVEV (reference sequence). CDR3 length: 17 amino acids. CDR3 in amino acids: CASANLLGQGSNSPLHF. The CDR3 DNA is TGTGCCAGCGCAAATCTCCTTGGACAGGGGAGTAATTCACCCCTCCACTTT.

The CDR3 DNA follows: TGTGCCAGCAGTTACAGTGAGACCCAGTACTTC. Its translation: CASSYSETQYF. The rearrangement joins TRBV6-6 to TRBJ2-5, with unresolved D. V was pared by 2 bases and J by 5 bases, with 3 bases between. Germline assignment: CDR1 MNHNY and CDR2 SVGAGI (reference sequence). This CDR3 is 11 amino acids long.

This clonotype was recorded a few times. The CDR3 sequence: CASSPRRTTGNTEAFF. CDR3 in DNA: TGTGCCAGCAGTCCCCGCAGAACCACAGGGAACACTGAAGCTTTCTTT. The gene calls are TRBV28 and TRBJ1-1, with D maybe TRBD1 (5 bases). V lost 5 bases and J 1 base, leaving 17 bases between the germline ends. The germline CDR1 and CDR2 sequences are MDHEN and SYDVKM. This CDR3 region has 16 residues.

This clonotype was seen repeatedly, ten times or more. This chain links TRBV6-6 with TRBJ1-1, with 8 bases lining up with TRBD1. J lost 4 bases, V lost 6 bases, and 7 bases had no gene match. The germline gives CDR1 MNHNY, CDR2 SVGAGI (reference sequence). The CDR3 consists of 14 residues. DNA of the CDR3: TGTGCCAGCAGCCCGATCCAGGGGGCCACTGAAGCTTTCTTT. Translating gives CASSPIQGATEAFF.

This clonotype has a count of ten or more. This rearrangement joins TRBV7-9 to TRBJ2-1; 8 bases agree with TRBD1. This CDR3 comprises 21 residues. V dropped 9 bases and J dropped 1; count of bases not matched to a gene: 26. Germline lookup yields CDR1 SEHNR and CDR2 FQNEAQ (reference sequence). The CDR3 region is CASTWGGSTGAMGRSYNEQFF. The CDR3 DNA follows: TGTGCCAGTACCTGGGGCGGGTCGACAGGGGCAATGGGCAGATCCTACAATGAGCAGTTCTTC.

DNA of the CDR3: TGTGCCACCAGTGGGGAATTAGAGACCCAGTACTTC. This encodes CATSGELETQYF. The chain links TRBV24-1 to TRBJ2-5, with D unresolved. This CDR3 is built from 12 residues. Germline V gene lookup returns CDR1 KGHDR and CDR2 SFDVKD. Trimming stripped 5 bases from V and 4 bases from J, with 7 bases between.

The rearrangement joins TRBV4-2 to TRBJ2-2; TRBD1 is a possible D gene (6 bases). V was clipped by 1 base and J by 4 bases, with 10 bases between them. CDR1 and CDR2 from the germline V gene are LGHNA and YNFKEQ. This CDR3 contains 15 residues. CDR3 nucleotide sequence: TGTGCCAGCAGCCAAGCGCAGGGGAGCACCGGGGAGCTGTTTTTT. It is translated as CASSQAQGSTGELFF.

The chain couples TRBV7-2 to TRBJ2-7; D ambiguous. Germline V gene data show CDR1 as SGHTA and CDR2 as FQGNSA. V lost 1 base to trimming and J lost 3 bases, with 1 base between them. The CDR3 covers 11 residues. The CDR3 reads CASSLVYEQYF. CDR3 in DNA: TGTGCCAGCAGCTTAGTCTACGAGCAGTACTTC.

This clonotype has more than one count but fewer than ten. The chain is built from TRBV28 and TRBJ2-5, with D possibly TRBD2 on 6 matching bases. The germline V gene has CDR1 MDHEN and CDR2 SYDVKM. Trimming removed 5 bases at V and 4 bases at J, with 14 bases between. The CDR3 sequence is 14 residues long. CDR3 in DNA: TGTGCCAGCAGTCCGACTGGGACTCCAGAGACCCAGTACTTC. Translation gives CASSPTGTPETQYF.

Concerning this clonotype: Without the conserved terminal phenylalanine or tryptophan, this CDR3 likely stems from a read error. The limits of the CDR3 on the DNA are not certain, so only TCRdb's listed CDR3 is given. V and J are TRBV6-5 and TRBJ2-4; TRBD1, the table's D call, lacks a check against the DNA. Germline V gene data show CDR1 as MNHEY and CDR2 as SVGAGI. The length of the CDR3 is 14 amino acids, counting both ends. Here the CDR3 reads CASSFFQGQKHSVL.

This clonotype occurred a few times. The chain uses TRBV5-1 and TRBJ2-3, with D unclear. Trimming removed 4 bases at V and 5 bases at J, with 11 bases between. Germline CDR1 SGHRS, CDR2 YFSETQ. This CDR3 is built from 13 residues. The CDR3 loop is CASSQDQIDTQYF. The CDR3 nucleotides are TGCGCCAGCAGCCAGGACCAAATAGATACGCAGTATTTT. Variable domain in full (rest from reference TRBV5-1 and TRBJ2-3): KAGVTQTPRYLIKTRGQQVTLSCSPISGHRSVSWYQQTPGQGLQFLFEYFSETQRNKGNFPGRFSGRQFSNSRSEMNVSTLELGDSALYLCASSQDQIDTQYFGPGTRLTVL.

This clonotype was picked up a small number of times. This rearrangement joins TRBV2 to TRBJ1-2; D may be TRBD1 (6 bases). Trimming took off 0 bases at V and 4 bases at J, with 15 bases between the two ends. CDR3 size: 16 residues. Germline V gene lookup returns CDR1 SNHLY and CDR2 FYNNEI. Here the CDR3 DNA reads TGTGCCAGCAGTGAAGCGCTCAGGGGCCGAGGCTATGGCTACACCTTC. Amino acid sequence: CASSEALRGRGYGYTF.

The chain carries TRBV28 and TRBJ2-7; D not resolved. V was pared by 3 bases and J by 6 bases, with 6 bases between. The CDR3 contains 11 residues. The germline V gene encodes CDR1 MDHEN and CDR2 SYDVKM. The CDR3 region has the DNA TGTGCCAGCAGTTTGGTTACCGAGCAGTACTTC. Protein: CASSLVTEQYF.

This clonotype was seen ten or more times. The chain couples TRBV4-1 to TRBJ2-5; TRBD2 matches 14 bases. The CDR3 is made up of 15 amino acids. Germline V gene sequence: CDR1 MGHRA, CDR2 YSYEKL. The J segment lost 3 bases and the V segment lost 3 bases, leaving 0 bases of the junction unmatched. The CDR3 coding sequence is TGCGCCAGCAGCCAGGGACTAGCGGGAGAAGAGACCCAGTACTTC. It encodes CASSQGLAGEETQYF.

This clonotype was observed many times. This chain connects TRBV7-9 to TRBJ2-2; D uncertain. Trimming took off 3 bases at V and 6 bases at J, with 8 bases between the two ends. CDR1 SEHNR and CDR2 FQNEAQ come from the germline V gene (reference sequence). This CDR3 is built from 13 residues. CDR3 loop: CASSFGLAGELFF. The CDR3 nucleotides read TGTGCCAGCAGCTTCGGCCTAGCCGGGGAGCTGTTTTTT.

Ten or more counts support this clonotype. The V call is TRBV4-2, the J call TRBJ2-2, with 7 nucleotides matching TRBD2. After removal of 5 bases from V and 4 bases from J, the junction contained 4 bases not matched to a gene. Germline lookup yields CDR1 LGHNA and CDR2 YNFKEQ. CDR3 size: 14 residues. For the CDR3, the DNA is TGTGCCAGCAGCTGGGAGGGGACCACCGGGGAGCTGTTTTTT. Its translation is CASSWEGTTGELFF.

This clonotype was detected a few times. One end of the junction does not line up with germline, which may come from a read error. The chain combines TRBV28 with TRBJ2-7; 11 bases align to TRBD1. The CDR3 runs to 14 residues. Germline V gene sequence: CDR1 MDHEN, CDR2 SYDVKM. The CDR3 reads CVSRSGQGAYEQYF. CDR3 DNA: TGTGTCAGCAGGTCTGGACAGGGGGCATACGAGCAGTACTTC.

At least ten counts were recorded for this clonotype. The CDR3 DNA follows: TGTGCCAGCAGTTTGGAAGGGACGTTCGGCACCGGGGAGCTGTTTTTT. Translation gives CASSLEGTFGTGELFF. This chain links TRBV28 with TRBJ2-2, with D tentatively TRBD1 or TRBD2 (5 bases each). Germline V lookup: CDR1 MDHEN, CDR2 SYDVKM. Trimming took 3 bases from V and 4 from J, leaving 15 bases between them. This CDR3 contains 16 residues.

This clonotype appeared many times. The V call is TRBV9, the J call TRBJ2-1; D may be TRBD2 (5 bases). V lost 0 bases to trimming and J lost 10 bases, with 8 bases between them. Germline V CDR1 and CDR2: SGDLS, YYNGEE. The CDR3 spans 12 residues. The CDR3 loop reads CASSVATGEQFF. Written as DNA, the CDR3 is TGTGCCAGCAGCGTAGCCACGGGAGAGCAGTTCTTC.

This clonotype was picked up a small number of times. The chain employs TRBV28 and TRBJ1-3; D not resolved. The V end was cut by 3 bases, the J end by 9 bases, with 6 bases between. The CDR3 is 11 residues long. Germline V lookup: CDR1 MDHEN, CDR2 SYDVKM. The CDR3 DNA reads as TGTGCCAGCAGTTTTCAGCGCACCATATATTTT. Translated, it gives CASSFQRTIYF.